These T cell receptor beta chains were read from a single sample in a study of blood T cell repertoires in COVID-19. Sequenced by immunoSEQ multiplex PCR; TCRdb stores in-frame clones only, minus some. In the table there are a few hundred thousand clones, 70% to 90% of which are singletons. Sequencing was carried out using peripheral blood. These receptors were obtained from a woman aged 45-59 years with COVID-19, enrolled during active disease. The CDR3 runs from the conserved cysteine through the conserved F or W. Each record gives: CDR3 protein, V gene, clone size, J gene, CDR3 length. Clone size is stated in some rows and not others, as once, few, many or a class when expanded.

CASSLNSIGTMVF TRBV7-8 once TRBJ2-7 13
CAWSTGVNQPQHF TRBV30 - TRBJ1-5 13
CATSRGGEAYGYTF TRBV15 - TRBJ1-2 14
CASSSIREGGYTF TRBV14 - TRBJ1-2 13
CASYRVGETQYF TRBV6-5 - TRBJ2-5 12
CASSDAHSREQFF TRBV6-4 - TRBJ2-1 13
CASSPGQGLFYGYTF TRBV18 - TRBJ1-2 15
CASSLAEKAYGYTF TRBV11-1 - TRBJ1-2 14
CATSQDGGAYEQYF TRBV15 few TRBJ2-7 14
CASSLVGTEGYGYTF TRBV7-2 - TRBJ1-2 15
CASSPSPRAGASSGNTIYF TRBV5-4 - TRBJ1-3 19
CASSQGWDFQETQYF TRBV3-1/TRBV3-2 - TRBJ2-5 15
CASSLAQVDEQYF TRBV5-6 - TRBJ2-7 13
CASSNLLAGGEQYF TRBV6-5 - TRBJ2-7 14
CASSSSGGSYLGELFF TRBV6-6 - TRBJ2-2 16
CASSSIGGASGNTIYF TRBV3-1/TRBV3-2 - TRBJ1-3 16
CASSLPWTRSPLHF TRBV25-1 - TRBJ1-6 14
CASSQEVASTDTQYF TRBV3-1/TRBV3-2 - TRBJ2-3 15
CASSPLGLTNEQFF TRBV6-4 few TRBJ2-1 14
CASSPRTGALRAEAFF TRBV11-3 - TRBJ1-1 16
CASNVGEGKLFF TRBV19 once TRBJ1-4 12
CASSVDSNSYNEQFF TRBV2 - TRBJ2-1 15
CASRPTSLTTGPQHF TRBV6-5 - TRBJ1-5 15
CASSIGQIYGYTF TRBV12-3/TRBV12-4 - TRBJ1-2 13
CASVRVGSGNTIYF TRBV11-2 - TRBJ1-3 14
CASSTLAAFADTQYF TRBV5-6 - TRBJ2-3 15
CASSGEFVGNTEAFF TRBV19 - TRBJ1-1 15
CATSDRLNTEAFF TRBV15 - TRBJ1-1 13
CASRDLIRGYGYTF TRBV19 - TRBJ1-2 14
CASSLGGVGNQPQHF TRBV11-3 - TRBJ1-5 15
CASRPGQGNSPLHF TRBV6-6 - TRBJ1-6 14
CASSLVVSDSPLHF TRBV7-8 few TRBJ1-6 14
CASSDFQGKTEAFF TRBV2 - TRBJ1-1 14
CASSDGAGPYSNQPQHF TRBV10-1 - TRBJ1-5 17
CASSLARREYGYTF TRBV7-2 - TRBJ1-2 14
CASSAPRVRDEQFF TRBV6-5 - TRBJ2-1 14
CSVPGTGGGYTF TRBV29-1 - TRBJ1-2 12
CASSPGGGEAFF TRBV27 - TRBJ1-1 12